This TCR beta chain stems from a study of T cells after yellow fever vaccination. Study context: SMART-Seq v4 Ultra Low Input handled preparation of low-cell-number fractions.

UMIs were added to TCR cDNA along with a universal primer site when it was made by 5'RACE template switching. Each CDR3 protein gets one entry after TCRdb re-called the 5' RACE reads with MiXCR. In the table there are approximately 550,000 distinct CDR3 sequences, about a fifth of which are singletons. This clonotype was seen a handful of times. Its antigen remains unknown. Study-wide results and caveats: Only a small proportion of the clonotypes turned up in both the CD4 and the CD8 compartments, likely arising from convergent recombination. Subsequent booster samples again held most clones from primary vaccination (96% CD4, about 90% CD8).

The receptor's source is a man aged 25-40 years who received the YFV17D yellow fever vaccine. The source was PBMCs, collected 15 days after the yellow fever booster vaccination.

DNA of the CDR3: TGTGCCACCAGCAGCATAAACATTCAGTACTTC. Protein product: CATSSINIQYF. This chain uses TRBV15 with TRBJ2-4; D is unresolved. The CDR3 extends over 11 amino acids. V was cut by 3 bases and J by 6 bases, with 3 bases left in between. Germline assignment: CDR1 LNHNV and CDR2 YYDKDF (reference sequence).